This T cell receptor (beta chain) stems from a study of T cells in Graves' hyperthyroidism and ophthalmopathy. This clonotype showed up many times. Reasons for excluding patients were uncontrolled infection, other autoimmune disease, pregnancy or lactation. PBMCs came from more than 8.5 ml fresh peripheral blood. Amplification of TCR beta CDR3 regions used RNA as the template. The TCR CDR3 first-round RT-PCR relied on the HTBI primer set. TCRdb fed the multiplex PCR reads into MiXCR, producing one record per CDR3 protein. The sample shows a few hundred thousand distinct CDR3 sequences, around 15% of them seen only once. V dropped 6 bases and J dropped 4; count of bases not matched to a gene: 7. Germline CDR1 reads SNHLY; CDR2 reads FYNNEI. The CDR3 extends over 15 amino acids.

This TCR was recovered from a woman in her 40s with Graves' ophthalmopathy. The genes are TRBV2 and TRBJ1-3, with 9 nucleotides matching TRBD1. The specimen was blood. The chain's CDR3 is CASRSGTGPGNTIYF. The CDR3 DNA reads TGTGCCAGCAGGTCCGGGACAGGGCCAGGAAACACCATATATTTT.